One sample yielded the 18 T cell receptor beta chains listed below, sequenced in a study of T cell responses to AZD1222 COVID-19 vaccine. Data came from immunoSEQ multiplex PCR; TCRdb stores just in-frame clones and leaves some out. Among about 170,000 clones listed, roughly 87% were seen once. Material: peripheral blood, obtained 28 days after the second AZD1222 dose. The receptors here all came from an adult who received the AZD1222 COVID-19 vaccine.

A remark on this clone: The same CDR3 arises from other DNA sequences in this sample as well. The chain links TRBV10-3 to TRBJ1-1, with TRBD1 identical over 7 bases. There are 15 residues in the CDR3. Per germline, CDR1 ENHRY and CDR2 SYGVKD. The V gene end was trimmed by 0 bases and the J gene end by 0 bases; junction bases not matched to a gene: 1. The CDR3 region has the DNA TGTGCCATCAGTGAGTCGGGGACAGTGAACACTGAAGCTTTCTTT. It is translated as CAISESGTVNTEAFF.

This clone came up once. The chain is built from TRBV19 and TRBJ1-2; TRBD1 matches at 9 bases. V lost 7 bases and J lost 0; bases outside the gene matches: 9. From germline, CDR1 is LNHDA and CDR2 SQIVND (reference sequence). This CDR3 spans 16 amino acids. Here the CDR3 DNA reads TGTGCCAGTACCCAACAACGGGACAGGGCTAACTATGGCTACACCTTC. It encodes CASTQQRDRANYGYTF.

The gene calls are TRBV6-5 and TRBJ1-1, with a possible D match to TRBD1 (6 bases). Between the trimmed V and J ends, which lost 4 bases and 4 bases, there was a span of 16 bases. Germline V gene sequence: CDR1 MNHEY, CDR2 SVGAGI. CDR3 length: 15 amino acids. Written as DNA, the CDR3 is TGTGCCAGCAGTTTAAGGGGGGAGAGAGGCACTGAAGCTTTCTTT. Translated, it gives CASSLRGERGTEAFF.

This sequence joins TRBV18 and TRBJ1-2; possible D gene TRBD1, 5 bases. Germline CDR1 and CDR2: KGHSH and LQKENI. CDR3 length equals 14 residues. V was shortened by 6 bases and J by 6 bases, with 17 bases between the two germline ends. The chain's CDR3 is CASSLPGLINGYTF. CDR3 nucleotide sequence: TGTGCCAGCTCGCTTCCGGGACTAATAAATGGCTACACCTTC.

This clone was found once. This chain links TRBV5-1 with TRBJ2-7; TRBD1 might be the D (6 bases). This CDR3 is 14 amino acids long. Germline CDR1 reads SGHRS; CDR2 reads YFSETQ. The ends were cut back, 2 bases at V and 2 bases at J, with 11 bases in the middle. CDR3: CASSFVGQTYEQYF. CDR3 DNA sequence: TGCGCCAGCAGCTTTGTAGGACAGACCTACGAGCAGTACTTC.

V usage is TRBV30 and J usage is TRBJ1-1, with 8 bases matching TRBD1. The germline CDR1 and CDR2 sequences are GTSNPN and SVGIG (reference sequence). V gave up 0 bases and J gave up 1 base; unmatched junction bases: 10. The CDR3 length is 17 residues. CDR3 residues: CAWSVRFSGQENTEAFF. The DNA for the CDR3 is TGTGCCTGGAGTGTTCGTTTTTCGGGACAGGAGAACACTGAAGCTTTCTTT.

CDR3 protein: CASSPGQRYPEAFF. CDR3 sequence (DNA): TGCGCCAGCAGCCCGGGACAACGTTACCCTGAAGCTTTCTTT. This rearrangement joins TRBV5-1 to TRBJ1-1, with D possibly being TRBD1 (6 bases). Germline values: CDR1 SGHRS, CDR2 YFSETQ. With 4 bases removed from V and 6 bases from J, the gap between germline ends came to 16 bases. The CDR3 covers 14 residues.

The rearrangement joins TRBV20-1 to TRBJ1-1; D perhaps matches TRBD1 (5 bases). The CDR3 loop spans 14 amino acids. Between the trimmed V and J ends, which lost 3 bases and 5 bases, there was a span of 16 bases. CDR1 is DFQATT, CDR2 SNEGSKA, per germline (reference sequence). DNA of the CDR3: TGCAGTGCTAGTTGGGGCTACCCGGGGACTGAAGCTTTCTTT. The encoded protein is CSASWGYPGTEAFF.

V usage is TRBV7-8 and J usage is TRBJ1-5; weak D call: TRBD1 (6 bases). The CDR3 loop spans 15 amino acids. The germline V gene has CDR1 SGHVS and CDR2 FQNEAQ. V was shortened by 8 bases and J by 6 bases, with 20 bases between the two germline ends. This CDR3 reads CASGQDSFLTQPQHF. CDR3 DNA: TGTGCCAGCGGCCAGGACAGCTTTCTAACTCAGCCCCAGCATTTT.

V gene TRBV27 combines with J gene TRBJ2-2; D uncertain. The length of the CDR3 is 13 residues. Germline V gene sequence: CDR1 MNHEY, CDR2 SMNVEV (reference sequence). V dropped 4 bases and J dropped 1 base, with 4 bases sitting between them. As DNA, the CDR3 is TGTGCCAGCAGTTCCTGGAACACCGGGGAGCTGTTTTTT. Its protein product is CASSSWNTGELFF.

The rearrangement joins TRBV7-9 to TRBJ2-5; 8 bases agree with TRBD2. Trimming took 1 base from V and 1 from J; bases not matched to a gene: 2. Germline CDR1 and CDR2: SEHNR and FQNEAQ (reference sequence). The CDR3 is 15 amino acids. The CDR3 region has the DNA TGTGCCAGCAGCTTAGGGACTAGCAGCCAAGAGACCCAGTACTTC. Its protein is CASSLGTSSQETQYF.

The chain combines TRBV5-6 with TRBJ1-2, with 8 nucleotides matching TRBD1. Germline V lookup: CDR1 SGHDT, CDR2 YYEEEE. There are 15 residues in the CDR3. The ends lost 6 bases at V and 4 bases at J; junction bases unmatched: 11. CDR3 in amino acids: CASTISGTGIYGYTF. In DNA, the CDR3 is TGTGCCAGCACCATCTCTGGGACAGGCATCTATGGCTACACCTTC. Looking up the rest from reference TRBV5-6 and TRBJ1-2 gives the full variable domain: DAGVTQSPTHLIKTRGQQVTLRCSPKSGHDTVSWYQQALGQGPQFIFQYYEEEERQRGNFPDRFSGHQFPNYSSELNVNALLLGDSALYLCASTISGTGIYGYTFGSGTRLTVV.

The CDR3 protein is CASSLEDRGGSPLHF. The CDR3 bases are TGTGCCAGCAGCTTAGAGGACAGGGGTGGTTCACCCCTCCACTTT. The V gene is TRBV7-6, the J gene TRBJ1-6, with 9 positions matching TRBD1. V was clipped by 1 base and J by 9 bases; unmatched bases: 4. The CDR3 consists of 15 residues. From germline, CDR1 is SGHVS and CDR2 FNYEAQ.

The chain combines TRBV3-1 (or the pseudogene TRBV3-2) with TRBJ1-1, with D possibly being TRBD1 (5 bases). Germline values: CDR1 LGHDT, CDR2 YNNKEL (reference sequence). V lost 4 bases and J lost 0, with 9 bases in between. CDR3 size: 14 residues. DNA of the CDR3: TGTGCCAGCAGCCCGGACATTGTGAACACTGAAGCTTTCTTT. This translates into CASSPDIVNTEAFF.

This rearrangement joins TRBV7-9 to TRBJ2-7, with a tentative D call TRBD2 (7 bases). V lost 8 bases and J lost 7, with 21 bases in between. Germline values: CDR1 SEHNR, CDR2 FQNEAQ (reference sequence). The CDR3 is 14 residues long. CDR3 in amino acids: CASERGATLGEQYF. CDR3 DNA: TGTGCCAGCGAACGGGGGGCCACTCTCGGTGAGCAGTACTTC.

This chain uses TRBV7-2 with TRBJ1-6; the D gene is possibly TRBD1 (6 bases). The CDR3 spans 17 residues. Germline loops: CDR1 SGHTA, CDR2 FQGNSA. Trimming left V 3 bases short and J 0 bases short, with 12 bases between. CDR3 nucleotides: TGTGCCAGCAGCTTCCGACAGGCCCGCTCCTATAATTCACCCCTCCACTTT. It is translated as CASSFRQARSYNSPLHF.

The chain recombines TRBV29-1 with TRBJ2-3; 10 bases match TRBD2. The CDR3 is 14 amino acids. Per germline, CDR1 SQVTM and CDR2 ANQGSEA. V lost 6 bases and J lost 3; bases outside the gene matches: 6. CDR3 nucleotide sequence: TGCAGCGTCAGTTTAGCGGGGGGAACAGATACGCAGTATTTT. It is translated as CSVSLAGGTDTQYF.

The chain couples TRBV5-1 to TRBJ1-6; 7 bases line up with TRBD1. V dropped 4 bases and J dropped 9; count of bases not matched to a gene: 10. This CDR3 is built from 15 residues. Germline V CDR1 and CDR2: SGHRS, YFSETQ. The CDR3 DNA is TGCGCCAGCAGCATCCAACAGGGGCAGGGTTCACCCCTCCACTTT. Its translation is CASSIQQGQGSPLHF.